These 27 T cell receptor beta chains came from one sample sequenced in a study of blood T cell repertoires in COVID-19 (dated by TCRdb to the early 2020s). The library was built by means of the immunoSEQ multiplex PCR assay. TCRdb holds this immuneACCESS table with in-frame rearrangements only. Some clones are missing; in checked studies, unresolved V genes explain under half, and the rest has no known cause. The sample profile shows some 200,000 clones; less than 90% of them were found once. About 6% of the sample is held by the ten biggest clonotypes. Input material: peripheral blood. These receptors all come from a woman aged 40 to 49 with acute or convalescent COVID-19.

The V call is TRBV30, the J call TRBJ1-6; the match to TRBD1 covers 9 bases. CDR1 is GTSNPN and CDR2 is SVGIG in the germline V gene (reference sequence). V lost 8 bases, J lost 8 bases, and 13 bases stayed unmatched. This CDR3 comprises 15 residues. The CDR3 sequence is CAASQGAQGHSPLHF. The CDR3 DNA reads TGTGCCGCATCACAGGGGGCGCAGGGCCATTCACCCCTCCACTTT. The full variable domain, its missing parts supplied by reference TRBV30 and TRBJ1-6, is SQTIHQWPATLVQPVGSPLSLECTVEGTSNPNLYWYRQAAGRGLQLLFYSVGIGQISSEVPQNLSASRPQDRQFILSSKKLLLSDSGFYLCAASQGAQGHSPLHFGNGTRLTVT.

This chain joins TRBV15 and TRBJ2-7, with D possibly being TRBD2 (5 bases). There are 15 residues in the CDR3. The V end lost 4 bases, the J end lost 0 bases, and 13 bases lay between the germline ends. Germline V CDR1 and CDR2: LNHNV, YYDKDF (reference sequence). In DNA, the CDR3 is TGTGCCACCAGCATAGAGAGGGCGAGCTCCTACGAGCAGTACTTC. It specifies CATSIERASSYEQYF. Filled out from reference TRBV15 and TRBJ2-7, the complete variable domain reads DAMVIQNPRYQVTQFGKPVTLSCSQTLNHNVMYWYQQKSSQAPKLLFHYYDKDFNNEADTPDNFQSRRPNTSFCFLDIRSPGLGDTAMYLCATSIERASSYEQYFGPGTRLTVT.

The chain carries TRBV30 and TRBJ1-3; no firm D call. In germline, CDR1 is GTSNPN, CDR2 SVGIG (reference sequence). V gave up 0 bases and J gave up 4 bases, with 7 bases separating them. The CDR3 runs 13 residues. CDR3 protein: CAWSVARGNTIYF. For the CDR3, the DNA is TGTGCCTGGAGTGTGGCCAGGGGAAACACCATATATTTT.

There are a few counts of this clone. The chain joins TRBV28 to TRBJ1-5, with D tentatively TRBD1 (6 bases). The CDR3 extends over 15 amino acids. V was pared by 4 bases and J by 7 bases, with 17 bases between. Germline lookup yields CDR1 MDHEN and CDR2 SYDVKM. DNA for the CDR3: TGTGCCAGCAGTTCCTTCCCAGGGGACGGGCAGCCCCAGCATTTT. Translation: CASSSFPGDGQPQHF.

This rearrangement joins TRBV19 to TRBJ1-2; a possible D gene is TRBD1 (6 bases). V lost 2 bases, J lost 4 bases, and 20 bases lay in between. The CDR3 length is 17 residues. From germline, CDR1 is LNHDA and CDR2 SQIVND (reference sequence). CDR3 sequence reads: CASSIPPGQPGGYGYTF. DNA of the CDR3: TGTGCCAGTAGTATACCACCTGGACAGCCTGGGGGCTATGGCTACACCTTC.

The V call is TRBV4-2, the J call TRBJ2-2; 10 nucleotides match TRBD2. The CDR3 has 17 amino acids. The V segment lost 0 bases and the J segment 4 bases; nucleotides outside the gene matches: 5. Germline CDR1 is LGHNA and CDR2 is YNFKEQ. The CDR3 DNA follows: TGTGCCAGCAGCCAAGAACCGGGACTAGCGAGCACCGGGGAGCTGTTTTTT. Its translation: CASSQEPGLASTGELFF.

This chain connects TRBV11-2 to TRBJ2-4; no definite D call. Trimming took off 8 bases at V and 8 bases at J, with 10 bases between the two ends. CDR1 and CDR2 from the germline V gene are SGHAT and FQNNGV. The CDR3 is made up of 11 amino acids. The CDR3 protein is CASGEMDIQYF. The CDR3 DNA sequence: TGTGCCAGCGGAGAGATGGACATTCAGTACTTC.

V gene TRBV11-2 combines with J gene TRBJ1-6; D gene uncertain. The CDR3 totals 13 residues. The germline V and J ends were trimmed by 1 base and 10 bases, with 8 bases remaining between them. The germline CDR1 and CDR2 sequences are SGHAT and FQNNGV. CDR3 bases: TGTGCCAGCAGCTTAGGGCCCAAATCACCCCTCCACTTT. It encodes CASSLGPKSPLHF.

This rearrangement joins TRBV6-6 to TRBJ2-7; TRBD2 aligns across 8 bases. V was clipped by 5 bases and J by 4 bases; unmatched bases: 10. CDR3 length: 15 residues. The germline V gene has CDR1 MNHNY and CDR2 SVGAGI (reference sequence). The CDR3 DNA follows: TGTGCCAGCAGTCCCTCTAAAGCGGGGGAATACGAGCAGTACTTC. As protein: CASSPSKAGEYEQYF.

CDR3 bases: TGTGCCAGCAGCCGTCCTCCAGGGAGGACTGAAGCTTTCTTT. Its translation is CASSRPPGRTEAFF. The chain joins TRBV11-2 to TRBJ1-1, with D perhaps matching TRBD1 (5 bases). V gave up 5 bases and J gave up 5 bases, with 15 bases separating them. Germline-derived CDR1 and CDR2 are SGHAT and FQNNGV. CDR3 length: 14 residues.

V is TRBV5-4 and J is TRBJ2-1, with D tentatively TRBD2 (5 bases). The CDR3 sequence is 17 residues long. Germline V CDR1 and CDR2: SGHNT, YYREEE (reference sequence). Trimming removed 0 bases at V and 4 bases at J, with 17 bases between. In DNA form, the CDR3 reads TGTGCCAGCAGCTTGGCCGATGGGCTAGCTGGGTACAATGAGCAGTTCTTC. Residues: CASSLADGLAGYNEQFF.

The chain uses TRBV5-1 and TRBJ2-7; 11 bases agree with TRBD2. Germline V CDR1 and CDR2: SGHRS, YFSETQ. The CDR3 runs 15 residues. The J segment lost 3 bases and the V segment lost 2 bases, leaving 4 bases of the junction unmatched. CDR3 nucleotide sequence: TGCGCCAGCAGCTTATTAGCGGGAGGGAACTACGAGCAGTACTTC. As protein: CASSLLAGGNYEQYF. Full variable domain (missing parts from reference TRBV5-1 and TRBJ2-7): KAGVTQTPRYLIKTRGQQVTLSCSPISGHRSVSWYQQTPGQGLQFLFEYFSETQRNKGNFPGRFSGRQFSNSRSEMNVSTLELGDSALYLCASSLLAGGNYEQYFGPGTRLTVT.

This clone was observed once. This chain joins TRBV7-2 and TRBJ1-2; the D is unclear. The germline gives CDR1 SGHTA, CDR2 FQGNSA. The germline V and J ends were trimmed by 1 base and 8 bases, with 17 bases remaining between them. This CDR3 has 15 residues. CDR3 nucleotides: TGTGCCAGCAGCTTAGGGAGGGCCCGATCAAAGGGCTACACCTTC. Amino acids: CASSLGRARSKGYTF.

This sequence joins TRBV5-4 and TRBJ1-1; D perhaps matches TRBD1 (6 bases). Germline CDR1 SGHNT, CDR2 YYREEE (reference sequence). The CDR3 loop spans 17 amino acids. The germline V and J ends were trimmed by 4 bases and 2 bases, with 21 bases remaining between them. CDR3 sequence: CASSLRDIPLINTEAFF. CDR3 DNA sequence: TGTGCCAGCAGCCTCCGGGACATTCCTCTGATAAACACTGAAGCTTTCTTT. The full variable domain, in which reference TRBV5-4 and TRBJ1-1 provide the parts outside the CDR3, is ETGVTQSPTHLIKTRGQQVTLRCSSQSGHNTVSWYQQALGQGPQFIFQYYREEENGRGNFPPRFSGLQFPNYSSELNVNALELDDSALYLCASSLRDIPLINTEAFFGQGTRLTVV.

The chain combines TRBV7-2 with TRBJ2-1; possible D gene TRBD2, 5 bases. With 2 bases removed from V and 6 bases from J, the gap between germline ends came to 11 bases. Germline lookup yields CDR1 SGHTA and CDR2 FQGNSA. This CDR3 contains 14 residues. Here the CDR3 DNA reads TGTGCCAGCAGCTTATCCCGGGAAGCCAATGAGCAGTTCTTC. Residues: CASSLSREANEQFF.

This clone has just a few counts. The rearrangement uses TRBV6-4 and TRBJ1-1; possibly TRBD1 for D (6 bases). The CDR3 consists of 15 residues. V lost 2 bases, J lost 7 bases, and 17 bases lay in between. Germline CDR1 and CDR2: MRHNA and SNTAGT. The DNA for the CDR3 is TGTGCCAGCAGTGACACTATACAGGGATCCGTTGAAGCTTTCTTT. The encoded protein is CASSDTIQGSVEAFF.

The chain uses TRBV27 and TRBJ2-7; no reliable D call. With 5 bases removed from V and 3 bases from J, the gap between germline ends came to 11 bases. Germline CDR1 reads MNHEY; CDR2 reads SMNVEV (reference sequence). CDR3 size: 13 residues. The CDR3 spells CASSPAEYYEQYF. The CDR3, as DNA: TGTGCCAGCAGTCCCGCAGAATACTACGAGCAGTACTTC.

The rearrangement uses TRBV12-3 or TRBV12-4 and TRBJ1-5; D unclear. V lost 7 bases, J lost 5 bases, and 12 bases lay in between. This CDR3 comprises 13 residues. The CDR3 DNA is TGTGCCAGCACCGAAGCCTCCGATCAGCCCCAGCATTTT. Protein product: CASTEASDQPQHF.

The V gene is TRBV19, the J gene TRBJ1-1, with D hard to call. The CDR3 sequence is 13 residues long. Trimming removed 7 bases from V and 1 base from J, with 10 bases in between. Germline CDR1 is LNHDA and CDR2 is SQIVND (reference sequence). Written as DNA, the CDR3 is TGTGCCAGTATGGCACAAAGGAACACTGAAGCTTTCTTT. Its protein is CASMAQRNTEAFF.

V is TRBV9 and J is TRBJ2-1; D may be TRBD2 (6 bases). Trimming removed 4 bases at V and 4 bases at J, with 21 bases between. The germline gives CDR1 SGDLS, CDR2 YYNGEE. This CDR3 contains 17 residues. CDR3 amino acids: CASSHQSGSGTYNEQFF. In nucleotides, the CDR3 is TGTGCCAGCAGCCATCAATCAGGGAGTGGGACTTACAATGAGCAGTTCTTC.

The CDR3 DNA sequence: TGTGCCGGGGCTAAGGCAGGGCTCCCTACTGAAGCTTTCTTT. Amino acids: CAGAKAGLPTEAFF. The chain has TRBV6-5 and TRBJ1-1; the D gene is possibly TRBD1 (5 bases). V lost 11 bases, J lost 5 bases, and 21 bases lay in between. The CDR3 runs to 14 residues. Germline V gives CDR1 MNHEY, CDR2 SVGAGI.

This clone was detected a few times. The chain employs TRBV4-1 and TRBJ1-5, with 7 bases fitting TRBD1. The CDR3 spans 15 residues. The germline CDR1 and CDR2 sequences are MGHRA and YSYEKL. Unmatched junction bases numbered 11, after V lost 5 bases and J lost 7 bases. In DNA form, the CDR3 reads TGCGCCAGCAGCAGAACCGGGACAGAGGGACAGCCCCAGCATTTT. This gives the protein CASSRTGTEGQPQHF.

The V and J genes are TRBV18 and TRBJ1-1; D unclear. The CDR3 is 15 amino acids. Trimming left V 1 base short and J 4 bases short, with 13 bases between. Germline values: CDR1 KGHSH, CDR2 LQKENI. The CDR3, as DNA: TGTGCCAGCTCACCACAGAACGGAGGCCTCACTGAAGCTTTCTTT. Protein sequence: CASSPQNGGLTEAFF.

This sequence joins TRBV5-1 and TRBJ2-3; perhaps TRBD1 as D (6 bases). The CDR3 length is 14 residues. The V gene's germline CDR1 is SGHRS and CDR2 YFSETQ. The V end lost 2 bases, the J end lost 1 base, and 8 bases lay between the germline ends. In nucleotides, the CDR3 is TGCGCCAGCAGCTTTGGGGGCCGCACAGATACGCAGTATTTT. Amino acids: CASSFGGRTDTQYF.

The chain links TRBV4-2 to TRBJ2-7; perhaps TRBD2 as D (6 bases). The length of the CDR3 is 15 residues. The germline V gene encodes CDR1 LGHNA and CDR2 YNFKEQ. V was cut by 0 bases and J by 3 bases, with 12 bases left in between. The CDR3 loop is CASSQEGGAFYEQYF. The CDR3 DNA is TGTGCCAGCAGCCAAGAGGGGGGAGCCTTCTACGAGCAGTACTTC.

This chain joins TRBV2 and TRBJ2-7, with a possible D match to TRBD2 (5 bases). CDR1 and CDR2 (germline): SNHLY, FYNNEI. The CDR3 totals 14 residues. V was trimmed by 7 bases and J by 0 bases, leaving 13 bases between them. The CDR3 protein is CASTNPGYSYEQYF. In DNA, the CDR3 is TGTGCCAGCACTAATCCGGGGTACTCCTACGAGCAGTACTTC.

J is TRBJ2-5 and V is TRBV28, with 9 nucleotides matching TRBD1. The CDR3 runs 20 residues. Germline CDR1 and CDR2: MDHEN and SYDVKM. V lost 5 bases to trimming and J lost 2 bases; unmatched junction nucleotides: 21. The CDR3 loop is CASSINRQGESADRQETQYF. CDR3 DNA sequence: TGTGCCAGCAGTATCAATCGACAGGGGGAGAGCGCGGACAGACAAGAGACCCAGTACTTC.